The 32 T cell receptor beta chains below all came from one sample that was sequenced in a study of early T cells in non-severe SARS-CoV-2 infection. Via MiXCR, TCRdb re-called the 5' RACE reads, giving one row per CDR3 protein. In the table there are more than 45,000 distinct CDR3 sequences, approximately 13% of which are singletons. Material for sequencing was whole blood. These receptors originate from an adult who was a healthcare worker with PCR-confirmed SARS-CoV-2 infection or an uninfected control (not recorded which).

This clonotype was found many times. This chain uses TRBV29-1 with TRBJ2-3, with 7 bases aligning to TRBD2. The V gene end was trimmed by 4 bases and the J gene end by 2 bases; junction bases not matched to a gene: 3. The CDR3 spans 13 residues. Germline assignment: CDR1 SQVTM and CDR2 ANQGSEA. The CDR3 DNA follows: TGCAGCGTTGGCGGGGGTAACACAGATACGCAGTATTTT. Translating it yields CSVGGGNTDTQYF.

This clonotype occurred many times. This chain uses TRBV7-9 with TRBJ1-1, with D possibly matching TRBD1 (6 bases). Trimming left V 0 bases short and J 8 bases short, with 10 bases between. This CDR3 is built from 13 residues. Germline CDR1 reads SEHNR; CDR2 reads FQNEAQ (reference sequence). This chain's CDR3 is CASSLAGGGEAFF. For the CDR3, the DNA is TGTGCCAGCAGCTTAGCCGGAGGGGGAGAAGCTTTCTTT.

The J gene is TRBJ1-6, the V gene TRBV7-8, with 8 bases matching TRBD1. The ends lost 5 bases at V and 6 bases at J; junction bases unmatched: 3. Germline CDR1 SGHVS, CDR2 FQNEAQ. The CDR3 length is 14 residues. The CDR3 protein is CASSADRGNSPLHF. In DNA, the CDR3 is TGTGCCAGCAGCGCAGACAGGGGTAATTCACCCCTCCACTTT.

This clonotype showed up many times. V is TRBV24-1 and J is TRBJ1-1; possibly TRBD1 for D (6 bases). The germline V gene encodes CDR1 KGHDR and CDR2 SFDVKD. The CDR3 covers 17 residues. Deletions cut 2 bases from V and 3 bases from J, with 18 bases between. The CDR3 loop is CATSDSDPGGRYTEAFF. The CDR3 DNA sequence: TGTGCCACCAGTGATTCCGATCCGGGGGGGCGGTACACTGAAGCTTTCTTT.

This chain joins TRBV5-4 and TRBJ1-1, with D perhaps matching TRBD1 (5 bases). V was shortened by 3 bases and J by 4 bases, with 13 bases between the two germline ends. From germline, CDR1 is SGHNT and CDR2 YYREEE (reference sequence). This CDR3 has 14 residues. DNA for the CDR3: TGTGCCAGCAGCTCCTCAGCCCAGGGCACTGAAGCTTTCTTT. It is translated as CASSSSAQGTEAFF.

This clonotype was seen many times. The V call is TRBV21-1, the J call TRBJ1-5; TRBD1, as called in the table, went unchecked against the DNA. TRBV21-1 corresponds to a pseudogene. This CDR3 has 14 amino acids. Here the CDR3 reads CASSKVEGTGAQHF. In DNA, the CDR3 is TGTGCCAGCAGCAAAGTCGAGGGCACAGGGGCCCAGCATTTT.

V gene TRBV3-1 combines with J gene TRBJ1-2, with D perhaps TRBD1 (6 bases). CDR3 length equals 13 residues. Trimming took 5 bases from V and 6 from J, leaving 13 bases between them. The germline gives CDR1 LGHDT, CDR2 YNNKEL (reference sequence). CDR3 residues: CASSSHRVNGYTF. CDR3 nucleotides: TGTGCCAGCAGCTCACACAGGGTAAATGGCTACACCTTC.

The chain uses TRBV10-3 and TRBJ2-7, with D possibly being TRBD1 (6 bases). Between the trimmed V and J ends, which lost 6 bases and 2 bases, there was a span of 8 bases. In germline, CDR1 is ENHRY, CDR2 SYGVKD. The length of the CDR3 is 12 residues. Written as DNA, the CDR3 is TGTGCCATCAGGGACAGTACCTACGAGCAGTACTTC. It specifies CAIRDSTYEQYF.

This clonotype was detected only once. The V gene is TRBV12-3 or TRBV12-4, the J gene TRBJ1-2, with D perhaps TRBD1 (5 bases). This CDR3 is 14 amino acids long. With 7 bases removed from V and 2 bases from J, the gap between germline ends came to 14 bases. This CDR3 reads CASTTQRGNYGYTF. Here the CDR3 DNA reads TGTGCCAGCACTACTCAAAGGGGAAACTATGGCTACACCTTC.

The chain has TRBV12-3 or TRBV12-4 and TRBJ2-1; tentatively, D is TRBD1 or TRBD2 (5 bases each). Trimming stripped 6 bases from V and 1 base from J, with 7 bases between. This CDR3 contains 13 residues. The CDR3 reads CASRWGSYNEQFF. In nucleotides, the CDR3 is TGTGCCAGCAGATGGGGGTCCTACAATGAGCAGTTCTTC.

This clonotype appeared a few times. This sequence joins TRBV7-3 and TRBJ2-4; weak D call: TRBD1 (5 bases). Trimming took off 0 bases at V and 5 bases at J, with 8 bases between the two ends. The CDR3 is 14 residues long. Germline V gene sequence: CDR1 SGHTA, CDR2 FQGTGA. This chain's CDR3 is CASSLTPTENIQYF. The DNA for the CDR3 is TGTGCCAGCAGCTTAACCCCGACAGAAAACATTCAGTACTTC.

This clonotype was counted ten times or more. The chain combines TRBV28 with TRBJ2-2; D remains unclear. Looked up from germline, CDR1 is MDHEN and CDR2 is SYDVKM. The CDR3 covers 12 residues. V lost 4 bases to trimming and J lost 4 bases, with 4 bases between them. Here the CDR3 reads CASSSSTGELFF. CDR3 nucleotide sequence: TGTGCCAGCAGTTCCTCCACCGGGGAGCTGTTTTTT.

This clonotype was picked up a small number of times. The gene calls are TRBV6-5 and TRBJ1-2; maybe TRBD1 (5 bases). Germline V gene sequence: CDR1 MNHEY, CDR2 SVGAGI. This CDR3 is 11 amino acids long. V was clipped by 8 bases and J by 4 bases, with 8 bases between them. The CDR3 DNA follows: TGTGCCAGCTCGCAGGGCTATGGCTACACCTTC. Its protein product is CASSQGYGYTF.

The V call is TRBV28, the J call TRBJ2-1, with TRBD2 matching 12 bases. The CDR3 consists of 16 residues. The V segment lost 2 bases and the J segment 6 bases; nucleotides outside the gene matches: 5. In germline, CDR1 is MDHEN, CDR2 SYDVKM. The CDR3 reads CASSLLAGGMGNEQFF. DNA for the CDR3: TGTGCCAGCAGTTTACTAGCGGGAGGGATGGGCAATGAGCAGTTCTTC.

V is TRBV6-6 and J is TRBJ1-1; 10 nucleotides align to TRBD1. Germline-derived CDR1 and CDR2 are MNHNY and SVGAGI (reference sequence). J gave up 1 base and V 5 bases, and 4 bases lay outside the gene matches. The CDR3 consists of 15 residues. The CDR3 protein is CASSKGQGRNTEAFF. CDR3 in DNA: TGTGCCAGCAGTAAGGGACAGGGGCGGAACACTGAAGCTTTCTTT.

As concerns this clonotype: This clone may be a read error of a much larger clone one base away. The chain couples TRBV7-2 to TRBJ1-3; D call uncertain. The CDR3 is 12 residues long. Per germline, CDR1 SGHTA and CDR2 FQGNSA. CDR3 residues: CVSSLWGNTIYF. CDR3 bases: TGTGTCAGCAGCTTATGGGGAAACACCATATATTTT. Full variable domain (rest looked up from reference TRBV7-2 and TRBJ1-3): GAGVSQSPSNKVTEKGKDVELRCDPISGHTALYWYRQSLGQGLEFLIYFQGNSAPDKSGLPSDRFSAERTGGSVSTLTIQRTQQEDSAVYLCVSSLWGNTIYFGEGSWLTVV.

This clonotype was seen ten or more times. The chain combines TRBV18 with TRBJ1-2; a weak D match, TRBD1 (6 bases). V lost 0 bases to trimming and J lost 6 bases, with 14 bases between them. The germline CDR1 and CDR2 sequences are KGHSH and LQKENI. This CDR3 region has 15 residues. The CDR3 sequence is CASSPPGGEVNGYTF. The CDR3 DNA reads TGTGCCAGCTCACCACCGGGGGGCGAGGTTAATGGCTACACCTTC.

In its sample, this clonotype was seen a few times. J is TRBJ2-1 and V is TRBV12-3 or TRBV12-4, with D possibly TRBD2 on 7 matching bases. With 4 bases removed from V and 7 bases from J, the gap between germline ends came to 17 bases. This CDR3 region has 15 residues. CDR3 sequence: CASSSSGGRGNEQFF. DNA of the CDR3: TGTGCCAGCAGTTCCTCGGGGGGCCGGGGGAATGAGCAGTTCTTC.

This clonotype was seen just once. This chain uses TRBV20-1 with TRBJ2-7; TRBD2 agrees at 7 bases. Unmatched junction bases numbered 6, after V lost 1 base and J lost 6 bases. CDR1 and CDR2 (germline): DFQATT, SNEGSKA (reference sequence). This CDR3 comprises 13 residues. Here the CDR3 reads CSARAGGPAEQYF. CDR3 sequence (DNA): TGCAGTGCTAGAGCGGGAGGCCCAGCCGAGCAGTACTTC.

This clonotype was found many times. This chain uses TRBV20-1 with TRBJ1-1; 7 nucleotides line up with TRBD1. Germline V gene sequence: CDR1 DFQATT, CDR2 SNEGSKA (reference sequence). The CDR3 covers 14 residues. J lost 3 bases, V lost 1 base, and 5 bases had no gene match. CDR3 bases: TGCAGTGCTAGAGGGGAACAGGGGTACACTGAAGCTTTCTTT. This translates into CSARGEQGYTEAFF.

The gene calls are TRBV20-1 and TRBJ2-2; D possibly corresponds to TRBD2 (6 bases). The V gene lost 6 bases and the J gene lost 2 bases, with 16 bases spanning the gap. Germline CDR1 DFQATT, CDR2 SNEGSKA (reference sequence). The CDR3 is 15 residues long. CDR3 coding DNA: TGCAGTGCCCTACGGCGCGGGGCAAACACCGGGGAGCTGTTTTTT. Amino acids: CSALRRGANTGELFF.

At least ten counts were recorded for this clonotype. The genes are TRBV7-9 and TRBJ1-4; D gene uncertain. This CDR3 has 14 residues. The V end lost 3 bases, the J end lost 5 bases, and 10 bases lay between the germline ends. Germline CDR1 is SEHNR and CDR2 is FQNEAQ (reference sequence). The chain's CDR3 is CASSFRVLNEKLFF. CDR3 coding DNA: TGTGCCAGCAGCTTTCGGGTCCTAAATGAAAAACTGTTTTTT.

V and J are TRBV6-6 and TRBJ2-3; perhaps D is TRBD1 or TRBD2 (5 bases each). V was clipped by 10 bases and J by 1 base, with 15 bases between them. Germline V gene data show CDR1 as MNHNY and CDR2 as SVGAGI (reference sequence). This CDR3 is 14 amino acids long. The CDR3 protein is CATTGRDRTDTQYF. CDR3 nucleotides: TGTGCCACGACCGGCCGGGACCGCACAGATACGCAGTATTTT.

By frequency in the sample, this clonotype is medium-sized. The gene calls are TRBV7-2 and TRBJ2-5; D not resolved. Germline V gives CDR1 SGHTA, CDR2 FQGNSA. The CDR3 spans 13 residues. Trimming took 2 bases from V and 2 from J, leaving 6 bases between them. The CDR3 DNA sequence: TGTGCCAGCAGCTTATCCCCTCAAGAGACCCAGTACTTC. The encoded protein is CASSLSPQETQYF. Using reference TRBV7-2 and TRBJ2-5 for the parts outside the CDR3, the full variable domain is GAGVSQSPSNKVTEKGKDVELRCDPISGHTALYWYRQSLGQGLEFLIYFQGNSAPDKSGLPSDRFSAERTGGSVSTLTIQRTQQEDSAVYLCASSLSPQETQYFGPGTRLLVL.

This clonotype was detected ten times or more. CDR3 coding DNA: TGCAGCGTTGCATACGGGAGTCCCACAGATACGCAGTATTTT. It is translated as CSVAYGSPTDTQYF. The rearrangement links TRBV29-1 to TRBJ2-3, with D possibly being TRBD2 (6 bases). The CDR3 runs 14 residues. With 4 bases removed from V and 2 bases from J, the gap between germline ends came to 13 bases. Germline V gene data show CDR1 as SQVTM and CDR2 as ANQGSEA.

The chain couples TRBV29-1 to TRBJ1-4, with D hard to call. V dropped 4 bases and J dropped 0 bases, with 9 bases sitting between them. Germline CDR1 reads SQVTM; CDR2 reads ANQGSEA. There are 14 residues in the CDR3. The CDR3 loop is CSVALSATNEKLFF. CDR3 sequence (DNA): TGCAGCGTTGCCTTATCTGCAACTAATGAAAAACTGTTTTTT.

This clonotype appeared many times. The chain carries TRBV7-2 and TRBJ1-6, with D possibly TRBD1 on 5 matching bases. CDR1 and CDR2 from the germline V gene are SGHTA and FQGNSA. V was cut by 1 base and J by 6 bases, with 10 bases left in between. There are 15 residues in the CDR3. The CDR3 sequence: CASSLGGGTNSPLHF. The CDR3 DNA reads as TGTGCCAGCAGCTTAGGCGGCGGGACTAATTCACCCCTCCACTTT.

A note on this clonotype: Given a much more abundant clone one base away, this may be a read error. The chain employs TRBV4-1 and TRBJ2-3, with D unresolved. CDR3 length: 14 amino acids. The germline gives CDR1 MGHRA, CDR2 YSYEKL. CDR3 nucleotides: TGCACCAGCAGCCAAGAAGGGTTCACAGATACGCAGTATTTT. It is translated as CTSSQEGFTDTQYF.

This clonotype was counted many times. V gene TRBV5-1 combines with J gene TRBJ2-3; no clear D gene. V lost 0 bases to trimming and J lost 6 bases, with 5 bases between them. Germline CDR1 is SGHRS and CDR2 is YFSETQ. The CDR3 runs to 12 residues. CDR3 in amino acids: CASSLAGDTQYF. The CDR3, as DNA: TGCGCCAGCAGCTTGGCCGGGGATACGCAGTATTTT.

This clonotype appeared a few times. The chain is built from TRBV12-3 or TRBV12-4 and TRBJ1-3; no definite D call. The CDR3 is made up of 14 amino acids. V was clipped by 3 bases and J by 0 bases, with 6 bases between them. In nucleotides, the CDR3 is TGTGCCAGCAGTTTTGGAGGCTCTGGAAACACCATATATTTT. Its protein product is CASSFGGSGNTIYF.

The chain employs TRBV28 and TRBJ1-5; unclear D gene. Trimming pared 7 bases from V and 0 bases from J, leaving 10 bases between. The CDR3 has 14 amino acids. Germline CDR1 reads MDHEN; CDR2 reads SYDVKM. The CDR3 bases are TGTGCCAGCATCCCAGGTTATAGCAATCAGCCCCAGCATTTT. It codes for CASIPGYSNQPQHF.

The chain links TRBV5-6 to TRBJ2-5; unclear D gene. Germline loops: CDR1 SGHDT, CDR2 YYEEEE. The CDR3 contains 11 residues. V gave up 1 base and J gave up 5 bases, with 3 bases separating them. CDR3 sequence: CASSLRETQYF. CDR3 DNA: TGTGCCAGCAGCTTGCGGGAGACCCAGTACTTC.